This TCR beta chain is drawn from a study of Graves' ophthalmopathy and Graves' hyperthyroidism. This clonotype has a count of ten or more. The authors isolated PBMCs from about 10 ml of fresh peripheral blood. Germline V gene sequence: CDR1 SGHTA, CDR2 FQGTGA. The CDR3 is made up of 11 amino acids. The V end was cut by 8 bases, the J end by 4 bases, with 8 bases between. Scientists amplified the TCR beta CDR3 regions from RNA transcripts. Second-round multiplex PCR followed a first-round RT-PCR using HTBI primers. TCRdb re-called the multiplex PCR reads with MiXCR, one entry per CDR3 protein. There are under 800,000 distinct CDR3 sequences in the sample; around a fifth occur only once, and around 6.9% lies in the top ten.

The chain uses TRBV7-3 and TRBJ1-2, with D perhaps matching TRBD1 (5 bases). Sequencing input: peripheral blood. The sequence was obtained from a woman younger than 30 with stable Graves' hyperthyroidism. Some clones in this sample may be carry-over from other donors' samples. The CDR3 DNA sequence: TGTGCCAGCCGGGACGTCTATGGCTACACCTTC. It specifies CASRDVYGYTF.